Listed below are T cell receptor beta chains from one sample, sequenced in a study of Graves' ophthalmopathy and Graves' hyperthyroidism. MiXCR, applied by TCRdb to the multiplex PCR reads, yields one record per CDR3 protein. The sample yields almost 750,000 distinct CDR3 sequences, 35% to 50% seen once. Sequenced: peripheral blood. The receptor source for this set is an adult man with Graves' ophthalmopathy. CDR3s include the opening cysteine and the closing phenylalanine or tryptophan. D genes are given only for firm matches. A clone size is listed for some rows: how often the clone was seen (once, few, many), or a class if it is expanded.

d_call clone_size j_call v_call cdr3_nt cdr3_aa
NA once TRBJ1-1 TRBV11-1 TGTTCCAGCAGTCTAACCCACACGAACACTGAAGCTTTCTTT CSSSLTHTNTEAFF
NA few TRBJ1-3 TRBV19 TGTGCCAGTAGTATTCGAGGAAACACCATATATTTT CASSIRGNTIYF
NA NA TRBJ1-6 TRBV27 TGTGCCAGCAGTCTGTCCGTTGTACCCAATTCACCCCTCCACTTT CASSLSVVPNSPLHF
NA NA TRBJ2-2 TRBV12-3/TRBV12-4 TGTGCCAGCAGTTTAGGCCCTTTTGGGGGCCCCGGGGAGCTGTTTTTT CASSLGPFGGPGELFF
TRBD1 NA TRBJ1-1 TRBV11-2 TGTGCCAGCAGCGGGTGGGAGGGGGCCACTGAAGCTTTCTTT CASSGWEGATEAFF
NA many TRBJ1-2 TRBV7-9 TGTGCCAGCAGCTTAGCGCCGACAGAACACTATGGCTACACCTTC CASSLAPTEHYGYTF
NA NA TRBJ1-1 TRBV29-1 TGCAGCGACAGGGAGGGCACTGAAGCTTTCTTT CSDREGTEAFF
TRBD1 NA TRBJ2-7 TRBV20-1 TGCAGTGCTAGAGATCCAAAGGGGGCGACCTACGAGCAGTACTTC CSARDPKGATYEQYF
NA few TRBJ1-1 TRBV7-2 TGTGCCAGCAGCTTAGCTTTGGGGGGGGTAGGTGAAGCTTTCTTT CASSLALGGVGEAFF
TRBD2 few TRBJ2-7 TRBV3-1 TGTGCCAGCAGCTCGATACGGGACTACACCTACGAGCAGTACTTC CASSSIRDYTYEQYF
NA many TRBJ1-1 TRBV5-1 TGCGCCAGCAGCGTACAGGGGAACACTGAAGCTTTCTTT CASSVQGNTEAFF
NA NA TRBJ2-2 TRBV7-7 TGTGCCAGCAGTTCTAGCTGGGATGCGAACACCGGGGAGCTGTTTTTT CASSSSWDANTGELFF
TRBD2 NA TRBJ2-5 TRBV24-1 TGTGCCACCGGGGGAGGCGGGGGGGTGGAGACCCAGTACTTC CATGGGGGVETQYF
TRBD2 NA TRBJ2-5 TRBV2 TGTGCCAGGGAGGAAGCGGGGATACAAGAGACCCAGTACTTC CAREEAGIQETQYF
TRBD1 many TRBJ1-6 TRBV25-1 TGTGCCAGCAGTGACCCGAGACAGGGGGTTCATTCACCCCTCCACTTT CASSDPRQGVHSPLHF
NA few TRBJ2-5 TRBV19 TGTGCCAGTAGTATAATAGCGAACCAAGAGACCCAGTACTTC CASSIIANQETQYF
NA NA TRBJ1-6 TRBV7-9 TGTGCCAGCAGCCAAGCACCACACGTGAATTCACCCCTCCACTTT CASSQAPHVNSPLHF
NA many TRBJ1-5 TRBV7-2 TGTGCCAGCAGCTCACAGGGATCGGGCAATCAGCCCCAGCATTTT CASSSQGSGNQPQHF
NA many TRBJ1-2 TRBV10-3 TGTGCCATCAGTGAGTCTCTGTCCGCGGAAGGCTACACCTTC CAISESLSAEGYTF
NA NA TRBJ1-1 TRBV20-1 TGCAGTGCTAGAAGGGGCCGGGGGGACGGCACTGAAGCTTTCTTT CSARRGRGDGTEAFF
TRBD2 NA TRBJ2-2 TRBV25-1 TGTGCCAGCAGTAACCTGGGACTAGCAGAGAACACCGGGGAGCTGTTTTTT CASSNLGLAENTGELFF
NA few TRBJ1-4 TRBV7-9 TGTGCCAGCAGCCAAGATAACCAGGGTCAGGAAAAACTGTTTTTT CASSQDNQGQEKLFF
NA few TRBJ2-5 TRBV7-9 TGTGCCAGCAGCTTTATGAGGACTGAGACCCAGTACTTC CASSFMRTETQYF
NA NA TRBJ2-5 TRBV12-3/TRBV12-4 TGTGCCAGCACCCCAGGGGCTGAAGAGACCCAGTACTTC CASTPGAEETQYF
NA NA TRBJ1-5 TRBV20-1 TGCAGTGCTAGGCAGGTGGGTCAGCCCCAGCATTTT CSARQVGQPQHF
NA many TRBJ1-1 TRBV2 TGTGCCAGCGGCCGGGGTTACACTGAAGCTTTCTTT CASGRGYTEAFF
TRBD1 NA TRBJ1-4 TRBV3-1 TGTGCCAGCAAAAGCCGATCAGGACAGGGGAATGAAAAACTGTTTTTT CASKSRSGQGNEKLFF
NA few TRBJ2-7 TRBV20-1 TGCAGTGCTAGAACCGACAGAGCCTACGAGCAGTACTTC CSARTDRAYEQYF
TRBD1 NA TRBJ1-5 TRBV19 TGTGCCAGTAGAAGCACCGGGACAGGCCGAGGGCCCCAGCATTTT CASRSTGTGRGPQHF
TRBD2 few TRBJ2-5 TRBV20-1 TGCAGTGCTAGAGACGGGGCTAGCGGGAGCGGGACCCAGTACTTC CSARDGASGSGTQYF
TRBD1 few TRBJ1-3 TRBV7-9 TGTGCCAGCAGCCTATTTTCGGGACAGCTAGGAAACACCATATATTTT CASSLFSGQLGNTIYF
NA once TRBJ2-7 TRBV7-9 TGTGCCAGCAGCTTAGCCGGGTCCCTCTTTGAGCAGTACTTC CASSLAGSLFEQYF
TRBD2 NA TRBJ2-5 TRBV11-2 TGTGCCAGCAGCTTGACCCAGCGGGGTTGGGAGACCCAGTACTTC CASSLTQRGWETQYF
TRBD1 NA TRBJ2-5 TRBV7-9 TGTGCCAGCAGCTTAGTACAGGGGGTGGAAGAGACCCAGTACTTC CASSLVQGVEETQYF
NA few TRBJ2-7 TRBV7-9 TGTGCCAGCAGCCCCAGTGGCAGGCCTCCCTACGAGCAGTACTTC CASSPSGRPPYEQYF
TRBD2 few TRBJ2-7 TRBV12-3/TRBV12-4 TGTGCCAGCAGTCCTAAAATAGCGGGAGCTCTGTACGAGCAGTACTTC CASSPKIAGALYEQYF
TRBD1 many TRBJ2-7 TRBV10-3 TGTGCCATCAGTTTTGAGACAGGGGGTGAGCAGTACTTC CAISFETGGEQYF
TRBD1 few TRBJ1-3 TRBV9 TGTGCCAGCAGCGTAGAGGGGGCGAAAGGAAACACCATATATTTT CASSVEGAKGNTIYF
NA few TRBJ2-3 TRBV7-2 TGTGCCAGCAGCCAAAGCGGAGATACGCAGTATTTT CASSQSGDTQYF
NA few TRBJ2-5 TRBV7-9 TGTGCCAGCAGCTTGGGGCGTCCAGGATGGGAAGAGACCCAGTACTTC CASSLGRPGWEETQYF
TRBD1 few TRBJ2-2 TRBV10-2 TGCGCCAGCAGGAGAAGGACAGGGTCGGGCACCGGGGAGCTGTTTTTT CASRRRTGSGTGELFF
NA once TRBJ1-2 TRBV20-1 TGCAGTGCTGCCCCTCGGGGTGTAGGGTATGGCTACACCTTC CSAAPRGVGYGYTF
NA few TRBJ1-2 TRBV10-3 TGTGCCAGCAAGGAAGAGAAGGGCTACACCTTC CASKEEKGYTF
NA NA TRBJ1-5 TRBV9 TGTGCCAGCAGCGTAGAGAGGGTGGGTCAGCCCCAGCATTTT CASSVERVGQPQHF
TRBD1 NA TRBJ1-2 TRBV7-4 TGCGCCAGCAGCCTCGACAGGGGGCCTGCTGGCTACACCTTC CASSLDRGPAGYTF
NA many TRBJ2-7 TRBV10-3 TGTGCCATCAGACTGAACGGAGGCGAGCAGTACTTC CAIRLNGGEQYF
NA NA TRBJ2-7 TRBV10-3 TGTGCCAGCAGTTACTCGACCGTATGGCAGCCCAGCTCCTACGAGCAGTACTTC CASSYSTVWQPSSYEQYF
NA NA TRBJ1-5 TRBV24-1 TGTGCCACCAGTGACCCAGGGTGGAGGGGCAATCAGCCCCAGCATTTT CATSDPGWRGNQPQHF
NA NA TRBJ2-7 TRBV7-2 TGTGCCAGCAGCAGAGGTCACGAGCAGTACTTC CASSRGHEQYF
NA NA TRBJ1-1 TRBV7-9 TGTGCCAGCAGCTTGGGGCTAGGACAGCCAAAGGAGACTGAAGCTTTCTTT CASSLGLGQPKETEAFF
TRBD1 NA TRBJ2-7 TRBV10-2 TGCGCCAGCAGGCGACAGGGACCGGGGGAGCAGTACTTC CASRRQGPGEQYF
NA NA TRBJ1-4 TRBV7-2 TGCGCCAGCAGTGAATTGGGTTTGGGTGAAAAACTGTTTTTT CASSELGLGEKLFF
TRBD2 few TRBJ2-7 TRBV14 TGTGCCAGCAGCCAAGATCCCGGGACTAGGTTCGGGCAGTACTTC CASSQDPGTRFGQYF
NA NA TRBJ2-3 TRBV15 TGTGCCACCAGCAGAGATGGCGGGATGAATACGCAGTATTTT CATSRDGGMNTQYF
TRBD2 NA TRBJ2-5 TRBV29-1 TGCAGTGCTAGAGCGGCTAGCGGGACAGAAGAGACCCAGTACTTC CSARAASGTEETQYF
NA NA TRBJ1-2 TRBV7-2 TGTGCCAGCAGCCCCCCCTCTCTTAGGATACTACCCCGTGGCTACACCTTC CASSPPSLRILPRGYTF